These 20 T cell receptor beta chains originate from one sample sequenced in a study of T-cell reconstitution after alpha-beta-depleted transplantation in children. It was with unique molecular identifiers that the TCRbeta library was prepared. TCRdb re-derived calls from the PCR reads in MiXCR, one entry per CDR3 protein. The sample yields hundreds of thousands of distinct CDR3 sequences, approximately 16% seen once. Sequenced here: PBMCs from the stem cell graft donor, sampled from the stem cell graft. The receptors originated from a human donor who donated a stem cell graft to a child with acute myeloid leukemia.

The chain is built from TRBV27 and TRBJ2-5; 7 bases align to TRBD2. V was clipped by 8 bases and J by 5 bases; unmatched bases: 11. Germline V gene data show CDR1 as MNHEY and CDR2 as SMNVEV (reference sequence). The CDR3 contains 14 residues. The CDR3 region is CASFGTTAGETQYF. The CDR3 coding sequence is TGTGCCAGCTTTGGGACTACAGCCGGCGAGACCCAGTACTTC.

The rearrangement uses TRBV5-1 and TRBJ2-5, with a tentative D call TRBD1 (6 bases). Trimming pared 4 bases from V and 3 bases from J, leaving 13 bases between. The V gene's germline CDR1 is SGHRS and CDR2 YFSETQ. This CDR3 is 14 amino acids long. CDR3 nucleotide sequence: TGCGCCAGCAGCGTAGGACAGTTAGAAGAGACCCAGTACTTC. Translation: CASSVGQLEETQYF. The variable domain in full, completed from reference TRBV5-1 and TRBJ2-5, reads KAGVTQTPRYLIKTRGQQVTLSCSPISGHRSVSWYQQTPGQGLQFLFEYFSETQRNKGNFPGRFSGRQFSNSRSEMNVSTLELGDSALYLCASSVGQLEETQYFGPGTRLLVL.

This chain uses TRBV6-1 with TRBJ2-3; TRBD2 matches at 9 bases. V was clipped by 6 bases and J by 4 bases; unmatched bases: 11. CDR1 is MNHNS and CDR2 is SASEGT in the germline V gene. This CDR3 is 16 amino acids long. Here the CDR3 DNA reads TGTGCCAGCAGCGTTGTTACAGGCGGGGGGGCAGATACGCAGTATTTT. This codes for CASSVVTGGGADTQYF.

This clonotype was counted between two and nine times. V and J are TRBV29-1 and TRBJ2-1; TRBD1 matches at 9 bases. The CDR3 covers 14 residues. The trim removed 4 bases at V and 8 bases at J, leaving 9 bases unmatched. The germline gives CDR1 SQVTM, CDR2 ANQGSEA. The CDR3 DNA reads TGCAGCGTTGCCGGGACAGGGATGGTCGATGAGCAGTTCTTC. This encodes CSVAGTGMVDEQFF.

In this sample, this clonotype turned up many times. CDR3 in DNA: TGCAGTGCTCCTAAACGGGACAGGGAACACAATGAGCAGTTCTTC. Protein sequence: CSAPKRDREHNEQFF. The chain has TRBV20-1 and TRBJ2-1; 9 positions agree with TRBD1. The V and J ends lost 5 bases and 5 bases, in that order; junction bases with no gene match: 10. Germline V gene lookup returns CDR1 DFQATT and CDR2 SNEGSKA (reference sequence). The length of the CDR3 is 15 residues.

This clonotype showed up just a few times. This rearrangement joins TRBV12-2 to TRBJ2-7. TRBV12-2 represents a pseudogene. The CDR3 is 15 amino acids. The CDR3 DNA reads TGTGCAAGTCGCTTAGATCCACCAGACTCCTACGAGCAGTACGTC. This encodes CASRLDPPDSYEQYV.

The CDR3 DNA is TGTGCCAGCAGCTCCCAGAGGACAGACTATAATTCACCCCTCCACTTT. It yields the protein CASSSQRTDYNSPLHF. The rearrangement links TRBV7-9 to TRBJ1-6; TRBD1 might be the D (6 bases). This CDR3 comprises 16 residues. The germline V gene encodes CDR1 SEHNR and CDR2 FQNEAQ (reference sequence). Trimming removed 4 bases from V and 3 bases from J, with 13 bases in between.

The chain carries TRBV20-1 and TRBJ2-3; D may be TRBD2 (6 bases). Germline V gene sequence: CDR1 DFQATT, CDR2 SNEGSKA (reference sequence). The CDR3 covers 14 residues. V lost 3 bases and J lost 3, with 13 bases in between. The CDR3 DNA is TGCAGTGCTAGCGAGGGCGGGAAGACAGATACGCAGTATTTT. Its translation is CSASEGGKTDTQYF.

This clonotype was observed at least ten times. This chain uses TRBV20-1 with TRBJ1-6; the D is unclear. This CDR3 comprises 15 residues. V lost 3 bases and J 0 bases, leaving 9 bases between the germline ends. Per the germline V gene, CDR1 is DFQATT and CDR2 is SNEGSKA (reference sequence). The CDR3 loop is CSASQPNSYNSPLHF. CDR3 nucleotide sequence: TGCAGTGCTAGTCAGCCGAACTCCTATAATTCACCCCTCCACTTT.

This clonotype has only a few counts. This chain links TRBV18 with TRBJ1-2; D is possibly TRBD1 (6 bases). Germline CDR1 reads KGHSH; CDR2 reads LQKENI. The CDR3 consists of 15 residues. Trimming took 3 bases from V and 2 from J, leaving 13 bases between them. CDR3: CASSPQPGTNYGYTF. In nucleotides, the CDR3 is TGTGCCAGCTCACCGCAACCCGGGACAAACTATGGCTACACCTTC. Supplemented by reference TRBV18 and TRBJ1-2, the full variable domain reads NAGVMQNPRHLVRRRGQEARLRCSPMKGHSHVYWYRQLPEEGLKFMVYLQKENIIDESGMPKERFSAEFPKEGPSILRIQQVVRGDSAAYFCASSPQPGTNYGYTFGSGTRLTVV.

This clonotype has at least ten counts. This chain links TRBV4-3 with TRBJ1-2; 7 bases line up with TRBD1. Germline-derived CDR1 and CDR2 are LGHNA and YSLEER. Trimming cost V 4 bases and J 8 bases; bases outside gene matches: 13. CDR3 size: 15 residues. CDR3 sequence reads: CASSPPDRDYRGYTF. The CDR3 nucleotides read TGCGCCAGCAGCCCTCCTGACAGGGACTATAGGGGCTACACCTTC.

V gene TRBV4-3 combines with J gene TRBJ2-7; D is tentatively TRBD1 or TRBD2 (5 bases each). V was cut by 3 bases and J by 2 bases, with 14 bases left in between. Germline V CDR1 and CDR2: LGHNA, YSLEER. CDR3 length: 15 residues. CDR3 nucleotide sequence: TGCGCCAGCAGCCACTTTATTGGGGGAGCCTACGAGCAGTACTTC. Translated, it gives CASSHFIGGAYEQYF.

This clonotype was seen only a few times. The rearrangement links TRBV4-1 to TRBJ1-5, with D possibly being TRBD1 (5 bases). The CDR3 runs to 15 residues. Germline-derived CDR1 and CDR2 are MGHRA and YSYEKL. Trimming pared 1 base from V and 4 bases from J, leaving 11 bases between. CDR3 nucleotides: TGCGCCAGCAGCCAAGGCAGGGTCCCTAATCAGCCCCAGCATTTT. This translates into CASSQGRVPNQPQHF.

This chain uses TRBV18 with TRBJ2-6; D tentatively reads TRBD1 or TRBD2 (5 bases each). Between the trimmed V and J ends, which lost 2 bases and 0 bases, there was a span of 17 bases. There are 19 residues in the CDR3. The germline CDR1 and CDR2 sequences are KGHSH and LQKENI. CDR3 bases: TGTGCCAGCTCACCAGAAGGGCAGGGACCCTACTCTGGGGCCAACGTCCTGACTTTC. It yields the protein CASSPEGQGPYSGANVLTF.

In its sample, this clonotype was seen many times. V is TRBV6-1 and J is TRBJ1-5, with 8 bases lining up with TRBD1. The CDR3 loop spans 16 amino acids. V trimming: 5 bases; J trimming: 0 bases; junction bases outside the gene matches: 6. The germline CDR1 and CDR2 sequences are MNHNS and SASEGT. The CDR3 DNA follows: TGTGCCAGCAGTCCCCGGACAGGGATTAGCAATCAGCCCCAGCATTTT. Translated: CASSPRTGISNQPQHF.

The table lists this clonotype with a few counts. V is TRBV3-1 and J is TRBJ1-1; D unresolved. Trimming stripped 8 bases from V and 0 bases from J, with 13 bases between. The CDR3 runs 14 residues. In germline, CDR1 is LGHDT, CDR2 YNNKEL (reference sequence). CDR3 DNA: TGTGCCAGCCGATTCCTCGGTATGAACACTGAAGCTTTCTTT. Translated: CASRFLGMNTEAFF.

A few counts support this clonotype. V is TRBV6-2 or TRBV6-3 and J is TRBJ1-6; no firm D call. This CDR3 comprises 15 residues. V lost 0 bases and J lost 9, with 12 bases in between. Germline V gene sequence: CDR1 MNHEY, CDR2 SVGEGT. Here the CDR3 DNA reads TGTGCCAGCAGTTACTCGGAGCTCCTGGCTTCACCCCTCCACTTT. Amino acid sequence: CASSYSELLASPLHF.

This clonotype was picked up many times. The chain recombines TRBV29-1 with TRBJ2-3, with TRBD2 identical over 7 bases. The CDR3 is 16 residues long. Germline lookup yields CDR1 SQVTM and CDR2 ANQGSEA. V shed 1 base, J shed 2 bases, and the junction held 9 bases outside the gene matches. The CDR3 here is CSVEALERGLTDTQYF. The DNA of the CDR3 is TGCAGCGTTGAAGCCCTCGAGCGGGGCCTCACAGATACGCAGTATTTT.

Concerning this clonotype: A much bigger clone sits one base away, suggesting this may be a read error. The chain joins TRBV12-3 or TRBV12-4 to TRBJ2-7, with D possibly called TRBD1 or TRBD2 (5 bases each). This CDR3 region has 15 residues. V was cut by 3 bases and J by 8 bases, with 20 bases left in between. The CDR3 sequence is CASSLGGPGSDKQYF. The CDR3 coding sequence is TGTGCCAGCAGTTTGGGTGGGCCAGGGAGTGATAAGCAGTACTTC.

This clonotype has only one observation. This may come from a read error, since a much larger clone is one base off. The chain combines TRBV20-1 with TRBJ1-1; 7 nucleotides agree with TRBD1. The CDR3 is 16 residues long. V dropped 6 bases and J dropped 0; count of bases not matched to a gene: 13. The germline V gene encodes CDR1 DFQATT and CDR2 SNEGSKA (reference sequence). In nucleotides, the CDR3 is TGCAGTGCCCTACTATCAGGGACAGCCCTGAACACTGAAGCTTTCTTT. Translated, it gives CSALLSGTALNTEAFF.